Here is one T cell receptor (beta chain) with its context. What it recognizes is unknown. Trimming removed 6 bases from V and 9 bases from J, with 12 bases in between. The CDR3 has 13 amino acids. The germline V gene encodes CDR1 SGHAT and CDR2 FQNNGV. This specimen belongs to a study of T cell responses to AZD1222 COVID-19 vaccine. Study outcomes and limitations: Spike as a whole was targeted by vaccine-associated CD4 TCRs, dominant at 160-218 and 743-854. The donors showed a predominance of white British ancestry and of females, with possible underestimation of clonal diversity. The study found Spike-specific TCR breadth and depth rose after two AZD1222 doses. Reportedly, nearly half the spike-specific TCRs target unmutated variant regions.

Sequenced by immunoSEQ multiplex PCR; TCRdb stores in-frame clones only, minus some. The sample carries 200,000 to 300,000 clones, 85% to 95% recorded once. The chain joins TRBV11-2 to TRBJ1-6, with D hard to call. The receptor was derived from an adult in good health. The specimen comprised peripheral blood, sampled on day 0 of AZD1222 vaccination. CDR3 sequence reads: CASRTSGGSPLHF. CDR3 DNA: TGTGCCAGCAGAACCTCCGGAGGTTCACCCCTCCACTTT.